The 6 T cell receptor beta chains below were found in one sample sequenced in a study of T cells in Graves' hyperthyroidism and ophthalmopathy. RNA transcripts provided the source from which TCR beta CDR3 regions were amplified. In the first-round RT-PCR of the TCR CDR3, the HTBI primer set was used. TCRdb reprocessed the multiplex PCR reads with MiXCR, giving one entry per CDR3 protein. The sample includes fewer than 500,000 distinct CDR3 sequences, about 15% of them seen just once. Sequenced input: blood. These receptors all stem from a man younger than 35 with Graves' ophthalmopathy.

There are a few counts of this clonotype. The V and J genes are TRBV9 and TRBJ2-3; 11 bases map to TRBD2. With V trimmed by 3 bases and J by 0 bases, 6 bases remained unmatched. This CDR3 contains 17 residues. Germline CDR1 SGDLS, CDR2 YYNGEE. The CDR3 bases are TGTGCCAGCAGCGGGGGACTAGCGGAGACTAGCACAGATACGCAGTATTTT. Its protein product is CASSGGLAETSTDTQYF.

Ten or more counts support this clonotype. The chain joins TRBV5-1 to TRBJ2-7; no firm D call. V lost 4 bases and J 2 bases, leaving 13 bases between the germline ends. The germline V gene encodes CDR1 SGHRS and CDR2 YFSETQ. This CDR3 spans 14 amino acids. CDR3 protein: CASSDRTEAYEQYF. Here the CDR3 DNA reads TGCGCCAGCAGCGACCGGACGGAAGCCTACGAGCAGTACTTC.

Regarding this clonotype: A much bigger clone sits one base away, suggesting this may be a read error. The J gene is TRBJ1-1, the V gene TRBV6-5; 7 bases fit TRBD1. The CDR3 runs to 14 residues. Germline V gives CDR1 MNHEY, CDR2 SVGAGI. J lost 5 bases, V lost 5 bases, and 8 bases had no gene match. The CDR3 nucleotides read TGTGCCAGCAGTCACGGGACAGAGGGGACTGAAGCTTTCTTT. It yields the protein CASSHGTEGTEAFF.

This clonotype has at least ten counts. The chain combines TRBV20-1 with TRBJ2-3; 10 bases map to TRBD2. With V trimmed by 3 bases and J by 1 base, 7 bases remained unmatched. This CDR3 spans 16 amino acids. Germline CDR1 and CDR2: DFQATT and SNEGSKA (reference sequence). For the CDR3, the DNA is TGCAGTGCTAGGCGAGGGGGGACTAGCGGCACAGATACGCAGTATTTT. This encodes CSARRGGTSGTDTQYF.

Comment on this clonotype: With a much larger clone just one base away, this may be a read error. The gene calls are TRBV5-1 and TRBJ1-1; D is unresolved. CDR3 size: 14 residues. Trimming pared 4 bases from V and 6 bases from J, leaving 16 bases between. Germline V lookup: CDR1 SGHRS, CDR2 YFSETQ. CDR3 bases: TGCGCCAGCAGCGCCGGGGTATTGGCCCCTGAAGCTTTCTTT. The encoded protein is CASSAGVLAPEAFF.

This clonotype was seen many times. V usage is TRBV12-3 or TRBV12-4 and J usage is TRBJ2-1, with TRBD2 matching 9 bases. There are 14 residues in the CDR3. V lost 5 bases, J lost 8 bases, and 7 bases stayed unmatched. CDR3 region: CASSLGTSFYEQFF. For the CDR3, the DNA is TGTGCCAGCAGTCTCGGGACTAGCTTCTATGAGCAGTTCTTC.